The 21 T cell receptor beta chains below all came from one sample that was sequenced in a study of blood T cell repertoires in COVID-19. Using immunoSEQ multiplex PCR, the repertoire was profiled, and TCRdb retains in-frame clones only, with some absent. The data contain roughly 700,000 clones, around 90% of them seen just once; the ten biggest clones take up about 0.26%. Sequences were obtained from peripheral blood. These receptor sequences come from a woman aged 18-29 years with acute or convalescent COVID-19.

V usage is TRBV4-1 and J usage is TRBJ2-3, with no clear D. The V gene's germline CDR1 is MGHRA and CDR2 YSYEKL. V lost 3 bases and J lost 2, with 9 bases in between. The CDR3 has 14 amino acids. CDR3: CASSQSSYTDTQYF. In DNA, the CDR3 is TGCGCCAGCAGCCAGTCGTCTTACACAGATACGCAGTATTTT.

This clone was seen a single time. The chain has TRBV4-1 and TRBJ2-3, with 10 bases lining up with TRBD1. CDR3 length: 18 residues. V shed 2 bases and J 2 bases; nucleotides not matched to a gene: 10. Germline assignment: CDR1 MGHRA and CDR2 YSYEKL. The CDR3 loop is CASSQLSRTGGITDTQYF. In nucleotides, the CDR3 is TGCGCCAGCAGCCAACTTTCCCGGACAGGGGGGATCACAGATACGCAGTATTTT.

DNA for the CDR3: TGTGCCAGTACCCAACAGGGGGTGAAAGCTTTCTTT. This codes for CASTQQGVKAFF. This sequence joins TRBV19 and TRBJ1-1, with 8 bases lining up with TRBD1. This CDR3 has 12 amino acids. CDR1 and CDR2 from the germline V gene are LNHDA and SQIVND (reference sequence). J lost 9 bases, V lost 7 bases, and 7 bases had no gene match.

The rearrangement uses TRBV28 and TRBJ1-2; D remains ambiguous. The V end was cut by 4 bases, the J end by 3 bases, with 12 bases between. Germline CDR1 is MDHEN and CDR2 is SYDVKM. The CDR3 has 14 amino acids. The CDR3 DNA follows: TGTGCCAGCAGTTGGGATCAGGAGGACTATGGCTACACCTTC. It encodes CASSWDQEDYGYTF.

The genes are TRBV14 and TRBJ1-2, with 8 bases matching TRBD1. The V segment lost 1 base and the J segment 7 bases; nucleotides outside the gene matches: 8. The CDR3 loop spans 15 amino acids. CDR1 is SGHDN, CDR2 FVKESK, per germline. CDR3 nucleotides: TGTGCCAGCAGCCAAGCCCCCGACAGGGGACGTGGCTACACCTTC. It yields the protein CASSQAPDRGRGYTF.

In this sample, this clone turned up once. The V and J genes are TRBV12-5 and TRBJ1-4; 9 nucleotides align to TRBD1. The germline gives CDR1 LGHNT, CDR2 FRNRAP. V shed 4 bases, J shed 7 bases, and the junction held 4 bases outside the gene matches. The length of the CDR3 is 14 residues. The CDR3 coding sequence is TGTGCTAGTGGTTCCGACAGGGGGGGTGAAAAACTGTTTTTT. This encodes CASGSDRGGEKLFF. Full variable domain (missing parts from reference TRBV12-5 and TRBJ1-4): DARVTQTPRHKVTEMGQEVTMRCQPILGHNTVFWYRQTMMQGLELLAYFRNRAPLDDSGMPKDRFSAEMPDATLATLKIQPSEPRDSAVYFCASGSDRGGEKLFFGSGTQLSVL.

The J gene is TRBJ2-7, the V gene TRBV14, with a possible D match to TRBD1 (6 bases). Germline-derived CDR1 and CDR2 are SGHDN and FVKESK. V was shortened by 3 bases and J by 0 bases, with 9 bases between the two germline ends. This CDR3 is 14 amino acids long. CDR3 sequence reads: CASSQGAISYEQYF. The CDR3 region has the DNA TGTGCCAGCAGCCAGGGGGCCATCTCCTACGAGCAGTACTTC.

The V and J genes are TRBV6-5 and TRBJ1-5; D is unresolved. This CDR3 is built from 16 residues. The V gene's germline CDR1 is MNHEY and CDR2 SVGAGI. V was clipped by 0 bases and J by 2 bases, with 11 bases between them. The CDR3 protein is CASSYSPPGGNQPQHF. The CDR3 DNA reads as TGTGCCAGCAGTTACTCGCCCCCCGGAGGCAATCAGCCCCAGCATTTT.

This sequence joins TRBV24-1 and TRBJ1-5; D might be TRBD1 (5 bases). Trimming took off 4 bases at V and 4 bases at J, with 10 bases between the two ends. The CDR3 runs to 14 residues. Germline loops: CDR1 KGHDR, CDR2 SFDVKD. CDR3 coding DNA: TGTGCCACCAGTGAACAGGAGATTAATCAGCCCCAGCATTTT. As protein: CATSEQEINQPQHF.

V usage is TRBV9 and J usage is TRBJ2-7; D is uncertain. This CDR3 region has 15 residues. Trimming left V 0 bases short and J 1 base short, with 11 bases between. The germline gives CDR1 SGDLS, CDR2 YYNGEE. CDR3 nucleotides: TGTGCCAGCAGCGTAGCCCTTAGTCCATCCTACGAGCAGTACTTC. It codes for CASSVALSPSYEQYF.

V usage is TRBV7-6 and J usage is TRBJ1-1; 10 nucleotides agree with TRBD1. The germline V gene encodes CDR1 SGHVS and CDR2 FNYEAQ. This CDR3 is 18 amino acids long. The J segment lost 4 bases and the V segment lost 3 bases, leaving 14 bases of the junction unmatched. The CDR3 DNA is TGTGCCAGCAGCTTCTCGACAGGGGGCGGGAATGGTGGCACTGAAGCTTTCTTT. Protein: CASSFSTGGGNGGTEAFF.

This chain uses TRBV5-1 with TRBJ1-3; the match to TRBD1 covers 11 bases. Germline CDR1 is SGHRS and CDR2 is YFSETQ. Trimming removed 4 bases from V and 0 bases from J; junction bases left unmatched: 6. The CDR3 length is 17 residues. The CDR3 DNA follows: TGCGCCAGCAGCGGGGGACAGGGGGTCCCCTCTGGAAACACCATATATTTT. It yields the protein CASSGGQGVPSGNTIYF.

The rearrangement joins TRBV29-1 to TRBJ2-3, with TRBD2 matching over 7 bases. CDR1 and CDR2 (germline): SQVTM, ANQGSEA. This CDR3 is built from 16 residues. The V segment lost 1 base and the J segment 0 bases; nucleotides outside the gene matches: 7. The CDR3 protein is CSVEALLAASTDTQYF. CDR3 nucleotides: TGCAGCGTTGAAGCGCTTCTAGCGGCTAGCACAGATACGCAGTATTTT.

The rearrangement joins TRBV24-1 to TRBJ1-1, with TRBD1 identical over 7 bases. V gave up 3 bases and J gave up 5 bases; unmatched junction bases: 5. The CDR3 consists of 14 residues. Germline CDR1 is KGHDR and CDR2 is SFDVKD. The DNA of the CDR3 is TGTGCCACCAGTGATACTTCGACAGGGACTGAAGCTTTCTTT. The encoded protein is CATSDTSTGTEAFF.

The rearrangement joins TRBV18 to TRBJ1-5; D is undetermined. Germline V lookup: CDR1 KGHSH, CDR2 LQKENI. V lost 2 bases and J lost 4, with 6 bases in between. The CDR3 runs 13 residues. The CDR3 spells CASSPGQNQPQHF. The CDR3 region has the DNA TGTGCCAGCTCACCAGGGCAGAATCAGCCCCAGCATTTT.

This chain's CDR3 is CASSQDTGPSGNTIYF. The CDR3 coding sequence is TGTGCCAGCAGCCAAGATACAGGGCCCTCTGGAAACACCATATATTTT. V and J are TRBV4-2 and TRBJ1-3; a possible D gene is TRBD1 (6 bases). The CDR3 loop spans 16 amino acids. V lost 0 bases, J lost 0 bases, and 9 bases lay in between. CDR1 and CDR2 (germline): LGHNA, YNFKEQ.

The chain has TRBV11-2 and TRBJ2-7; no clear D. CDR1 is SGHAT and CDR2 is FQNNGV in the germline V gene. The CDR3 spans 12 residues. V was shortened by 5 bases and J by 1 base, with 6 bases between the two germline ends. CDR3 DNA: TGTGCCAGCAGCCGTTATTCCTACGAGCAGTACTTC. It is translated as CASSRYSYEQYF.

The chain carries TRBV7-9 and TRBJ1-5; tentative D call: TRBD1 (5 bases). Germline V lookup: CDR1 SEHNR, CDR2 FQNEAQ (reference sequence). This CDR3 has 16 amino acids. V was cut by 1 base and J by 1 base, with 11 bases left in between. DNA for the CDR3: TGTGCCAGCAGCTTAGAATCGGGGGAAAGCAATCAGCCCCAGCATTTT. Its translation is CASSLESGESNQPQHF.

This chain joins TRBV7-9 and TRBJ2-7, with a weak D call TRBD2 (6 bases). V lost 5 bases and J 0 bases, leaving 14 bases between the germline ends. The CDR3 sequence is 15 residues long. Germline V CDR1 and CDR2: SEHNR, FQNEAQ (reference sequence). The CDR3 here is CASSRTKSLSYEQYF. CDR3 coding DNA: TGTGCCAGCAGCCGGACTAAGTCCCTCTCCTACGAGCAGTACTTC. The full variable domain, completed using reference TRBV7-9 and TRBJ2-7, is DTGVSQNPRHKITKRGQNVTFRCDPISEHNRLYWYRQTLGQGPEFLTYFQNEAQLEKSRLLSDRFSAERPKGSFSTLEIQRTEQGDSAMYLCASSRTKSLSYEQYFGPGTRLTVT.

V and J are TRBV6-2 or TRBV6-3 and TRBJ1-2; TRBD1 matches 9 bases. Trimming cost V 2 bases and J 5 bases; bases outside gene matches: 9. This CDR3 region has 16 residues. The germline CDR1 and CDR2 sequences are MNHEY and SVGEGT. The CDR3 region is CASSYPGQGVKYGYTF. CDR3 in DNA: TGTGCCAGCAGTTACCCGGGACAGGGAGTTAAGTATGGCTACACCTTC.

Note on this clone: The same CDR3 is also encoded by other DNA sequences in this sample. The chain uses TRBV18 and TRBJ1-1; TRBD1 agrees at 9 bases. This CDR3 region has 15 residues. Losses at the gene ends were 6 bases for V and 2 bases for J; bases not matched to a gene: 7. Germline V gene lookup returns CDR1 KGHSH and CDR2 LQKENI. CDR3 sequence (DNA): TGTGCCAGCTCTCCCCCGACAGGGGGAAACACTGAAGCTTTCTTT. Amino acids: CASSPPTGGNTEAFF.